This T cell receptor (beta chain) was captured by sequencing in a study of T cell repertoires in cytomegalovirus infection. Overall study context: Public TCR beta signatures were indicative of both CMV infection and a matching HLA type. Study-level findings and limits: CMV-specific TCR beta clonotypes restricted by HLA-C dominated the ex vivo response. Frequencies of public TCR beta families were cumulated, and this identified carriers of CMV plus the relevant HLA.

One entry per CDR3 protein, called by TCRdb with MiXCR from the reads. The table shows some 600,000 distinct CDR3 sequences, with around 24% occurring only once. This clonotype has more than one count but fewer than ten. Its antigen is not identified. Germline values: CDR1 SEHNR, CDR2 FQNEAQ (reference sequence). The V segment lost 4 bases and the J segment 0 bases; nucleotides outside the gene matches: 10. This CDR3 region has 17 residues. Sequencing was done on a sample of CD8+ T cells from PBMCs. The rearrangement links TRBV7-9 to TRBJ2-3; 7 bases fit TRBD1. The receptor comes from a human donor in good health (CMV status not recorded). Some clones in this sample may be carry-over from other donors' samples. CDR3 region: CASSWTRQGHSTDTQYF. CDR3 nucleotide sequence: TGTGCCAGCAGCTGGACGCGACAGGGCCACAGCACAGATACGCAGTATTTT.